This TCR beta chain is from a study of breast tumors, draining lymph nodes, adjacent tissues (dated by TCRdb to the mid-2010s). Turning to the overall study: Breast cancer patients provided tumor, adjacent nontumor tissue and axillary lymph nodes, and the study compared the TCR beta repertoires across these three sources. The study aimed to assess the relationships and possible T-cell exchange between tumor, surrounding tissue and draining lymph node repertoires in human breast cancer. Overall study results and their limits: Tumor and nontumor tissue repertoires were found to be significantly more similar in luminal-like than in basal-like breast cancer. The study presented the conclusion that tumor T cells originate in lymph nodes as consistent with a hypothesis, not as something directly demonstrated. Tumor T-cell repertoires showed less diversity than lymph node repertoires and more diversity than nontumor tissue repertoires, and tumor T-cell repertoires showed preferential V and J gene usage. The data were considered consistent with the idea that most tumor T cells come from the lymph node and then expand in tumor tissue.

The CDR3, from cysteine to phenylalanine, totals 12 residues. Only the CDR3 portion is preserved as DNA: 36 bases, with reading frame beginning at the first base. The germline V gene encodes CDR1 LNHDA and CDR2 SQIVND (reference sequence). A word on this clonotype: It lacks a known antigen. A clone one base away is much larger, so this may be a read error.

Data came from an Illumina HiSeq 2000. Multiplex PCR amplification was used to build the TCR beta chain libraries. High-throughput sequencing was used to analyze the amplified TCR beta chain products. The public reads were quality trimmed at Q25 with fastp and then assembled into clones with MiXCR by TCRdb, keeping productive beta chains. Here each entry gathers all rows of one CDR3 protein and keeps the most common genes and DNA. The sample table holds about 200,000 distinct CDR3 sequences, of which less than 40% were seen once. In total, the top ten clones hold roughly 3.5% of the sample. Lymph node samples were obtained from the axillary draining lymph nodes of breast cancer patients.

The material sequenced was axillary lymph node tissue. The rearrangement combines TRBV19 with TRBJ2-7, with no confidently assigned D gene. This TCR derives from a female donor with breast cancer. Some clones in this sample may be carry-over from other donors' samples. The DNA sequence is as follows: TGTGCCAGTAGCAGAGGCGTTTACGGGCAGTACTTC. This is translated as CASSRGVYGQYF.